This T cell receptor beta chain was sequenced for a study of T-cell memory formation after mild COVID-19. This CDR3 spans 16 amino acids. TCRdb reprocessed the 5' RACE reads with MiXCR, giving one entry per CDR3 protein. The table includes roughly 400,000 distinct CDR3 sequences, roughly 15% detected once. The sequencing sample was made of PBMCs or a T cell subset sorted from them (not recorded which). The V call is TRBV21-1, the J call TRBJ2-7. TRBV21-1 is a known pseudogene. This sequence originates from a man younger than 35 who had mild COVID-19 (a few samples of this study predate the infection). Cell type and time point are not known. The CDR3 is CASSSDRRTLTYEQYV. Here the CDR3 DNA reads TGTGCCAGCAGCTCCGACCGTCGAACGTTAACCTACGAGCAGTACGTC.